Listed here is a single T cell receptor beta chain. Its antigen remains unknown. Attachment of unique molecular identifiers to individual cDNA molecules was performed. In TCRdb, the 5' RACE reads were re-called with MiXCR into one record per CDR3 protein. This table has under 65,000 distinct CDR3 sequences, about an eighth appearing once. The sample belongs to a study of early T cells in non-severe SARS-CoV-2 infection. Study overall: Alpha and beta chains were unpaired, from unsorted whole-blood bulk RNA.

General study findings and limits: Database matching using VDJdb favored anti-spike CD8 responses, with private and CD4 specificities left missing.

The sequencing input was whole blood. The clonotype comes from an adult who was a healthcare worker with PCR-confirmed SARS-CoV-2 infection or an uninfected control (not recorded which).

As DNA, the CDR3 is TGTGCCAGCTCAAACAGTCTAGCAAAACCCACAGATACGCAGTATTTT. This codes for CASSNSLAKPTDTQYF. This chain joins TRBV18 and TRBJ2-3, with a tentative D call TRBD2 (5 bases). The V end lost 5 bases, the J end lost 2 bases, and 17 bases lay between the germline ends. CDR1 and CDR2 (germline): KGHSH, LQKENI. The CDR3 covers 16 residues.